Given below is one T cell receptor (beta chain) in context. These data come from a study of blood T cell repertoires in COVID-19. Study overall: Sites in the United States, Italy and Spain provided acute and convalescent COVID-19 samples. The analysed material was cDNA or gDNA that came from T cells, B-cell-depleted T cells, or PBMCs.

The CDR3 is made up of 15 amino acids. Trimming pared 5 bases from V and 4 bases from J, leaving 17 bases between. The germline V gene has CDR1 MNHEY and CDR2 SMNVEV (reference sequence). Authors' data handling: Nucleated cell number was recorded as an estimate derived from reference gene primer amplification. TCRdb keeps only in-frame clones here, not all; method: immunoSEQ multiplex PCR. The DNA was the basis for D and trimming; V, J and clone size are from that table. This table has 70,000 to 75,000 clones, about 82% appearing once. The clonotype was recovered from a woman in her fifties or sixties with acute or convalescent COVID-19. The rearrangement uses TRBV27 and TRBJ1-2, with D unclear. The sequenced sample was peripheral blood. The CDR3 DNA sequence: TGTGCCAGCAGTAGCCCCGGGAAGAACCTCTATGGCTACACCTTC. It translates to CASSSPGKNLYGYTF.